This note documents a single T cell receptor (beta chain) sequence. This clone was recorded a few times. What antigen it recognizes has not been identified. Base qualities were left out, and no much larger clone turns up one base away. This specimen belongs to a study of vaccination effects on CD4 cells after COVID-19 (dated by TCRdb to between 2021 and 2024). Regarding the research as a whole: To identify antigen-specific CD4+ T cell clonotypes by their expansion, the ViraFEST assay first stimulated PBMC with viral peptide pools and then applied TCR sequencing. Across the study, the median time from the second dose to post-vaccine sampling was 72 days (range 14 to 241). About 2.2 million PBMC per well were cultured in IMDM with 5% human AB serum, 8.5 to 10 IU/ml IL-2 and gentamicin, plus 10 ug/ml peptides. SARS-CoV-2 spike-specific CD4+ TCR repertoires were compared before and after mRNA vaccination in COVID-19 convalescent patients and in infection-naive vaccine recipients. Altogether, roughly 10 COVID-19 convalescent patients and a few SARS-CoV-2-naive healthy vaccine recipients made up the full study. Cultures from other donors in the study were sequenced using the Oncomine TCR Beta short-read assay on an Illumina iSeq 100. The paper as a whole reports these results and caveats: Only a small number of convalescent patients were included, and no early post-infection timepoints were available, which limited the study. In healthy vaccine recipients, vaccine-induced clones were almost all SARS-CoV-2 mono-reactive, with only 1 of 255 cross-reactive with common cold coronaviruses. Clones induced by infection and clones induced by vaccination both contracted markedly at late timepoints after vaccination, which fits with T cell responses waning over time.

Receptors were amplified or captured by the immunoSEQ multiplex PCR assay. DNA from the CD4+ T cells that had been cultured and isolated underwent TCR beta CDR3 sequencing. The source study handled its data this way. Non-productive TCR sequences were removed, reads were trimmed to the CDR3 region, and CDR3s of at least 7 amino acids were retained. The MANAFEST web app was used to pick out antigen-specific clonotypes by comparing their expansion in peptide wells with that in reference cultures. Positive clones required FDR<0.05 expansion versus reference and all other wells, odds ratio above 5, and frequency above 0.1% in two replicate wells. Cross-reactive clonotypes were defined as significantly expanded in SARS-CoV-2 spike wells and in at least one common cold coronavirus spike condition. CDR3 similarity was assessed by Levenshtein distance with the stringdist R package, and unrooted trees were built with ape in R 3.6.1. Drawn from immuneACCESS, this table holds only the in-frame rearrangements with V and J called that TCRdb kept. Clones are partly lost; checked studies trace under half to an unresolved V gene and leave the rest unexplained. The V and J calls and clone size are taken from that table; D and trimming were inferred from the DNA. Counted in this sample were 66,000 or so clones; about 74% of them appeared once. The ten largest clonotypes hold over 2% of the sample.

After less than 13 days of culture, CD4+ T cells were isolated with the EasySep CD4+ T cell isolation kit. Two doses of either the BNT162b2 or the mRNA-1273 mRNA SARS-CoV-2 vaccine were administered to participants. Healthy vaccine recipients had no prior SARS-CoV-2 infection, confirmed by negative nucleocapsid antibodies before and after vaccination. On days 3 and 7, half of the culture medium was replaced with fresh IL-2-containing medium. Each peptide stimulation condition was cultured in triplicate wells unless otherwise noted. Using Ficoll-Paque Plus gradient centrifugation, PBMC were separated from whole blood and then either used fresh or cryopreserved at -140C. Genomic DNA was extracted from cultured CD4+ T cells with the QIAamp micro DNA kit. From a lookup of the germline V gene (reference sequence), CDR1 and CDR2 are SGHNT and YYREEE. From the cysteine up to the phenylalanine, the CDR3 has a length of 13 residues. Just the 39-base CDR3 DNA is kept, in frame starting at base 1. V has 6 bases trimmed and J has 1 base trimmed; junction bases matching no gene number 2.

The TCR sequence derives from a human donor who received a COVID-19 vaccine. The chain is encoded by TRBV5-4 joined to TRBJ2-5; 8 nucleotides in the junction match TRBD1. Sequencing used CD4+ T cells from PBMCs cultured without peptide, obtained after COVID-19 vaccination. The nucleotides read TGTGCCAGCACGGACAGGGTCCAAGAGACCCAGTACTTC. It codes for CASTDRVQETQYF. Joined to the reference TRBV5-4 and TRBJ2-5 proteins, this CDR3 gives the full variable domain: ETGVTQSPTHLIKTRGQQVTLRCSSQSGHNTVSWYQQALGQGPQFIFQYYREEENGRGNFPPRFSGLQFPNYSSELNVNALELDDSALYLCASTDRVQETQYFGPGTRLLVL.